What follows describes a single TCR beta chain. Its antigen is not identified. Sequenced by immunoSEQ multiplex PCR; TCRdb stores in-frame clones only, minus some. The data hold fewer than 70,000 clones, with more than 75% observed a single time. The data stem from a study of OX40 agonist ivuxolimab in advanced cancers. Study-level background: Partial responses were recorded for three patients, including one with hepatocellular carcinoma and two with cutaneous melanoma. Findings of the study overall: Certain nonresponding patients likewise had low normalized T-cell clonal expansion.

Sample: CD4+ or CD8+ T cells sorted from blood, taken in a trial of the OX40 agonist ivuxolimab. The TCR comes from an adult with an advanced solid tumor such as melanoma, head and neck, liver or kidney cancer.

DNA of the CDR3: TGTGCCTGGAGTGTACGCTCAGAATTAAAGAACACTGAAGCTTTCTTT. This translates into CAWSVRSELKNTEAFF. The V call is TRBV30, the J call TRBJ1-1; D gene uncertain. Germline CDR1 reads GTSNPN; CDR2 reads SVGIG (reference sequence). The V gene lost 0 bases and the J gene lost 1 base, with 15 bases spanning the gap. This CDR3 comprises 16 residues.